One sample yielded the 14 T cell receptor beta chains listed below, sequenced in a study of response to subunit inactivated influenza vaccine. TCRdb re-called the RT-PCR reads with MiXCR, one entry per CDR3 protein. In the table there are roughly 780,000 distinct CDR3 sequences, under 20% of which are singletons. The material sequenced was PBMCs from blood, taken roughly 5 days after vaccination. The receptors were gathered from a man aged 50 or older who received an inactivated influenza vaccine.

The gene calls are TRBV11-3 and TRBJ2-1; D gene unclear. CDR1 and CDR2 (germline): SGHNT, YENEEA. The CDR3 consists of 13 residues. V lost 1 base, J lost 6 bases, and 7 bases lay in between. CDR3: CASSLAPLNEQFF. In DNA form, the CDR3 reads TGTGCCAGCAGCTTAGCCCCCCTCAATGAGCAGTTCTTC.

This clonotype was observed a handful of times. This chain links TRBV12-3 or TRBV12-4 with TRBJ1-1; D perhaps matches TRBD1 (5 bases). V dropped 6 bases and J dropped 1 base, with 9 bases sitting between them. The CDR3 is 13 amino acids. The CDR3 region is CASSITGNTEAFF. As DNA, the CDR3 is TGTGCCAGCAGCATAACAGGGAACACTGAAGCTTTCTTT.

In its sample, this clonotype was seen a few times. The chain links TRBV6-1 to TRBJ1-6, with a weak D call TRBD1 (6 bases). Deletions cut 6 bases from V and 9 bases from J, with 18 bases between. This CDR3 comprises 15 residues. Per the germline V gene, CDR1 is MNHNS and CDR2 is SASEGT. DNA of the CDR3: TGTGCCAGCAGAGGTAACACAGGGAATTCTTCACCCCTCCACTTT. Protein: CASRGNTGNSSPLHF.

The chain couples TRBV5-1 to TRBJ2-5, with D maybe TRBD2 (6 bases). The CDR3 contains 12 residues. V lost 5 bases and J lost 6, with 11 bases in between. Germline V gene sequence: CDR1 SGHRS, CDR2 YFSETQ. CDR3 DNA sequence: TGCGCCAGCAGTCCTCGCGGGAAGACCCAGTACTTC. It specifies CASSPRGKTQYF.

This clonotype was observed at least ten times. One end of the junction is discordant with germline, which a read error may explain. The chain links TRBV5-1 to TRBJ2-2; D is possibly TRBD1 (6 bases). The CDR3 contains 14 residues. Germline values: CDR1 SGHRS, CDR2 YFSETQ. The CDR3 sequence: CASSPTGNTGELFF. The CDR3 DNA sequence: TGTGCCAGCAGCCCGACAGGGAACACCGGGGAGCTGTTTTTT.

Only a few counts were recorded for this clonotype. The chain couples TRBV20-1 to TRBJ2-7, with D possibly TRBD2 on 7 matching bases. V gave up 0 bases and J gave up 2 bases, with 14 bases separating them. Germline V gives CDR1 DFQATT, CDR2 SNEGSKA (reference sequence). The CDR3 runs to 15 residues. The CDR3 region is CSARERGGQAYEQYF. The CDR3, as DNA: TGCAGTGCTAGAGAGAGGGGGGGACAAGCCTACGAGCAGTACTTC.

The chain uses TRBV4-1 and TRBJ1-2; perhaps TRBD1 as D (5 bases). Deletions cut 3 bases from V and 5 bases from J, with 16 bases between. The CDR3 contains 15 residues. Per the germline V gene, CDR1 is MGHRA and CDR2 is YSYEKL. The CDR3 bases are TGCGCCAGCAGCCATGATCCCGGGACGGATTATGGCTACACCTTC. This encodes CASSHDPGTDYGYTF.

The chain has TRBV6-2 or TRBV6-3 and TRBJ1-4; 12 nucleotides agree with TRBD1. Germline values: CDR1 MNHEY, CDR2 SVGEGT. Unmatched junction bases numbered 12, after V lost 0 bases and J lost 16 bases. The CDR3 has 16 residues. The CDR3 region has the DNA TGTGCCAGCAGTTACTCGACGGGACAGGGGGCGTATCATCCGTTTTTT. It codes for CASSYSTGQGAYHPFF.

This clonotype was seen more than once but under ten times. The rearrangement uses TRBV28 and TRBJ2-2; a weak D match, TRBD1 (5 bases). Trimming removed 9 bases at V and 3 bases at J, with 11 bases between. CDR3 length: 13 amino acids. Germline V lookup: CDR1 MDHEN, CDR2 SYDVKM. The CDR3 spells CASRTRYTGELFF. CDR3 DNA: TGTGCCAGTAGGACAAGATACACCGGGGAGCTGTTTTTT.

The chain is built from TRBV10-1 and TRBJ2-7, with a weak D call TRBD1 (6 bases). This CDR3 contains 15 residues. The germline V and J ends were trimmed by 2 bases and 1 base, with 12 bases remaining between them. Germline CDR1 reads WNHNN; CDR2 reads SYGVQD (reference sequence). The CDR3 nucleotides read TGCGCCAGCAGTGAGCTCAGGGGAGTATCCTACGAGCAGTACTTC. Residues: CASSELRGVSYEQYF.

This clonotype showed up just a few times. The chain links TRBV3-1 to TRBJ1-2; no definite D call. Trimming stripped 0 bases from V and 9 bases from J, with 14 bases between. The CDR3 is 14 residues long. Germline values: CDR1 LGHDT, CDR2 YNNKEL (reference sequence). The CDR3 is CASSQDIPGGRYTF. CDR3 nucleotides: TGTGCCAGCAGCCAAGATATACCGGGCGGGCGCTACACCTTC.

The V call is TRBV28, the J call TRBJ2-3; D assignment may be TRBD1 or TRBD2 (6 bases each). The CDR3 has 16 residues. Looked up from germline, CDR1 is MDHEN and CDR2 is SYDVKM. The V gene lost 4 bases and the J gene lost 1 base, with 15 bases spanning the gap. This CDR3 reads CASSWGASDGTDTQYF. CDR3 coding DNA: TGTGCCAGCAGTTGGGGGGCGTCGGATGGCACAGATACGCAGTATTTT. The whole variable domain, remainder taken from reference TRBV28 and TRBJ2-3, is DVKVTQSSRYLVKRTGEKVFLECVQDMDHENMFWYRQDPGLGLRLIYFSYDVKMKEKGDIPEGYSVSREKKERFSLILESASTNQTSMYLCASSWGASDGTDTQYFGPGTRLTVL.

In its sample, this clonotype was seen a few times. The V gene is TRBV7-9, the J gene TRBJ2-2; D gene ambiguous. CDR3 length: 14 residues. The germline V and J ends were trimmed by 3 bases and 2 bases, with 7 bases remaining between them. The V gene's germline CDR1 is SEHNR and CDR2 FQNEAQ (reference sequence). CDR3 region: CASSFGHNTGELFF. The CDR3 nucleotides read TGTGCCAGCAGCTTCGGGCACAACACCGGGGAGCTGTTTTTT. The full variable domain, its missing parts supplied by reference TRBV7-9 and TRBJ2-2, is DTGVSQNPRHKITKRGQNVTFRCDPISEHNRLYWYRQTLGQGPEFLTYFQNEAQLEKSRLLSDRFSAERPKGSFSTLEIQRTEQGDSAMYLCASSFGHNTGELFFGEGSRLTVL.

This chain uses TRBV29-1 with TRBJ1-2, with D unresolved. V lost 0 bases and J lost 4, with 15 bases in between. CDR3 length: 15 amino acids. Germline CDR1 and CDR2: SQVTM and ANQGSEA. In DNA, the CDR3 is TGCAGCGTTGAAGATCCTACGGAAGACCTCTATGGCTACACCTTC. Its translation: CSVEDPTEDLYGYTF.